Listed here are 2 T cell receptor beta chains from one sample, sequenced in a study of T cell responses to AZD1222 COVID-19 vaccine. Profiled with immunoSEQ multiplex PCR; TCRdb holds only in-frame clones, not every one. The sample yields around 100,000 clones, approximately 89% seen once. The source material was peripheral blood, sampled on day 0 of MenACWY control vaccination. All receptors derive from an adult in good health.

The rearrangement links TRBV3-1 (or the pseudogene TRBV3-2) to TRBJ1-2, with D perhaps TRBD1 (5 bases). V was cut by 1 base and J by 7 bases, with 13 bases left in between. Germline V lookup: CDR1 LGHDT, CDR2 YNNKEL (reference sequence). The length of the CDR3 is 14 residues. CDR3 region: CASSQVVAGLGYTF. The CDR3 nucleotides read TGTGCCAGCAGCCAAGTCGTGGCAGGGCTTGGCTACACCTTC.

The chain combines TRBV5-1 with TRBJ2-7; 13 bases align to TRBD2. Germline values: CDR1 SGHRS, CDR2 YFSETQ. V lost 5 bases, J lost 4 bases, and 6 bases stayed unmatched. The length of the CDR3 is 15 residues. This CDR3 is CASRLLAGGHYEQYF. DNA of the CDR3: TGCGCCAGCAGGCTACTAGCGGGAGGGCATTACGAGCAGTACTTC.